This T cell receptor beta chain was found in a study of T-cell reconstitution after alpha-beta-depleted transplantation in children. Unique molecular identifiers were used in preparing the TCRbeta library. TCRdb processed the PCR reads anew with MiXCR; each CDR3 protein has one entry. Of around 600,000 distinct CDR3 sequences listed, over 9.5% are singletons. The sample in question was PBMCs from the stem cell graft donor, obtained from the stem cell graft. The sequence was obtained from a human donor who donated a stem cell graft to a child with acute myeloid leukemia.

Here the CDR3 DNA reads TGTGCCAGCAGTTTGAAGCACCCGGCGGCAGATACGCAGTATTTT. The encoded protein is CASSLKHPAADTQYF. The chain is built from TRBV12-3 or TRBV12-4 and TRBJ2-3; D is unresolved. V lost 3 bases, J lost 4 bases, and 14 bases lay in between. The CDR3 contains 15 residues.